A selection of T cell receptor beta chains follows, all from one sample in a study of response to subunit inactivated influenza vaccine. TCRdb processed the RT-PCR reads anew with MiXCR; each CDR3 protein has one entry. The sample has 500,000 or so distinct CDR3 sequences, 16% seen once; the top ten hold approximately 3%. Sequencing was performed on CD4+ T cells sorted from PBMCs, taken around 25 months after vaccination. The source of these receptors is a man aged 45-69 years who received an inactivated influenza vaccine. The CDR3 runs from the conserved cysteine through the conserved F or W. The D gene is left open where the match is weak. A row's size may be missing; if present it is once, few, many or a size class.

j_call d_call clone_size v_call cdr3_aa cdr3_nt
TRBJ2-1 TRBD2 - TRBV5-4 CASSLALGGGHGEQFF TGTGCCAGCAGCTTGGCCCTCGGCGGGGGGCATGGGGAGCAGTTCTTC
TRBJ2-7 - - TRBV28 CASTLMGANYEQYF TGTGCCAGCACCCTAATGGGAGCCAACTACGAGCAGTACTTC
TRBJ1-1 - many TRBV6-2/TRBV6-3 CASSSWSSSYPTEAFF TGTGCCAGCAGCTCCTGGTCCTCCTCTTACCCCACTGAAGCTTTCTTT
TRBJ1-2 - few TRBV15 CATSRGGSYGYTF TGTGCCACCAGCAGAGGAGGCAGCTATGGCTACACCTTC
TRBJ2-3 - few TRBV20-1 CSARDPAGRTDTQYF TGCAGTGCTAGAGACCCCGCAGGGAGAACAGATACGCAGTATTTT
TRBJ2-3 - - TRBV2 CASSDLTDTQYF TGTGCCAGCAGTGACCTGACAGATACGCAGTATTTT
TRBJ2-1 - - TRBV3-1 CASSQDGARYNEQFF TGTGCCAGCAGCCAAGATGGGGCCCGCTACAATGAGCAGTTCTTC
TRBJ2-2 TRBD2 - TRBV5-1 CASSPGTSGSARVTGELFF TGCGCCAGCAGCCCCGGGACTAGCGGGAGCGCCAGGGTCACCGGGGAGCTGTTTTTT
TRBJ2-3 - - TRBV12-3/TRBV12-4 CASSYYGDTQYF TGTGCCAGCAGTTACTATGGGGATACGCAGTATTTT
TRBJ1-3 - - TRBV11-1 CASSSYADTIYF TGTGCCAGCAGCTCTTACGCGGACACCATATATTTT